These 26 T cell receptor beta chains came from one sample sequenced in a study of blood T cells in healthy people across ages. The authors ran a second PCR of 7 to 11 cycles using a sample-barcoded 5' primer and a J-beta primer mix. Using its own MiXCR run on the 5' RACE reads, TCRdb lists one record per CDR3 protein. The repertoire holds some 800,000 distinct CDR3 sequences, with around 42% as singletons. Sequencing was done on a sample of blood. These receptors originate from a man in his fifties or sixties in good health.

V is TRBV3-1 and J is TRBJ2-1, with 7 nucleotides matching TRBD1. V was clipped by 2 bases and J by 4 bases; unmatched bases: 11. Germline values: CDR1 LGHDT, CDR2 YNNKEL (reference sequence). The CDR3 is 17 residues long. CDR3 sequence: CASSQLAGRDSYNEQFF. The DNA of the CDR3 is TGTGCCAGCAGCCAATTGGCTGGCCGGGACAGTTACAATGAGCAGTTCTTC.

This chain links TRBV13 with TRBJ1-5; D is possibly TRBD1 (5 bases). V was trimmed by 5 bases and J by 6 bases, leaving 8 bases between them. Germline V gene lookup returns CDR1 PRHDT and CDR2 FYEKMQ (reference sequence). This CDR3 is built from 12 residues. CDR3 sequence: CASSRGSQPQHF. In nucleotides, the CDR3 is TGTGCCAGCAGCCGGGGGTCTCAGCCCCAGCATTTT.

As concerns this clonotype: One junction end does not reproduce the germline sequence, and a read error may be involved. The genes are TRBV3-1 and TRBJ2-6; a possible D gene is TRBD1 (5 bases). The CDR3 has 15 residues. Germline CDR1 LGHDT, CDR2 YNNKEL (reference sequence). CDR3 protein: CASSQGISGANVLSF. In nucleotides, the CDR3 is TGTGCCAGCAGCCAAGGAATTTCTGGGGCCAACGTCCTGAGTTTC.

In nucleotides, the CDR3 is TGTGCCACCAGCAGACTAGCGGGGCTTGAGCAGTACTTC. This translates into CATSRLAGLEQYF. The V gene is TRBV15, the J gene TRBJ2-5; 9 bases agree with TRBD2. Germline trimming cut 2 bases from V and 11 bases from J; bases unmatched to any gene: 6. The CDR3 is 13 residues long. Germline V CDR1 and CDR2: LNHNV, YYDKDF (reference sequence).

This clonotype has only one observation. At one boundary the junction diverges from the germline segment, which might be a read error. The J gene is TRBJ2-5, the V gene TRBV6-2 or TRBV6-3, with D tentatively TRBD2 (5 bases). CDR1 and CDR2 (germline): MNHEY, SVGEGT. The CDR3 is 12 amino acids. The CDR3 DNA reads TGTGCCGGCAGTTTTGGGCTAGCTCGGGTGTACTTC. Its protein is CAGSFGLARVYF.

The chain recombines TRBV5-1 with TRBJ1-4; TRBD1 matches at 9 bases. CDR3 length: 14 amino acids. In germline, CDR1 is SGHRS, CDR2 YFSETQ. The junction had 4 bases not matched to a gene; V was cut back by 3 bases and J by 7 bases. The CDR3 nucleotides are TGCGCCAGCAGCTCGGGACAGGGACGTGAAAAACTGTTTTTT. Its protein product is CASSSGQGREKLFF. The whole variable domain, filled in from reference TRBV5-1 and TRBJ1-4, reads KAGVTQTPRYLIKTRGQQVTLSCSPISGHRSVSWYQQTPGQGLQFLFEYFSETQRNKGNFPGRFSGRQFSNSRSEMNVSTLELGDSALYLCASSSGQGREKLFFGSGTQLSVL.

The chain combines TRBV20-1 with TRBJ2-1; TRBD2 might be the D (5 bases). This CDR3 has 13 residues. The germline V and J ends were trimmed by 3 bases and 0 bases, with 6 bases remaining between them. Germline V gene lookup returns CDR1 DFQATT and CDR2 SNEGSKA (reference sequence). In DNA form, the CDR3 reads TGCAGTGCTAGGGACTTCTCCTACAATGAGCAGTTCTTC. Protein: CSARDFSYNEQFF.

This chain joins TRBV11-3 and TRBJ1-1, with 8 bases lining up with TRBD1. The CDR3 is 14 amino acids. Germline assignment: CDR1 SGHNT and CDR2 YENEEA. The V gene end was trimmed by 5 bases and the J gene end by 6 bases; junction bases not matched to a gene: 8. The DNA of the CDR3 is TGTGCCAGCAGCAAAGGTCGACAGGGGTCTGAAGCTTTCTTT. Translating it yields CASSKGRQGSEAFF. Looking up the rest from reference TRBV11-3 and TRBJ1-1 gives the full variable domain: EAGVVQSPRYKIIEKKQPVAFWCNPISGHNTLYWYLQNLGQGPELLIRYENEEAVDDSQLPKDRFSAERLKGVDSTLKIQPAELGDSAVYLCASSKGRQGSEAFFGQGTRLTVV.

The rearrangement uses TRBV14 and TRBJ2-7; maybe TRBD1 (5 bases). Germline V gene lookup returns CDR1 SGHDN and CDR2 FVKESK. V was shortened by 3 bases and J by 5 bases, with 11 bases between the two germline ends. The CDR3 is 13 amino acids. This chain's CDR3 is CASSQSTVHEQYF. CDR3 in DNA: TGTGCCAGCAGCCAGTCGACAGTCCACGAGCAGTACTTC.

DNA for the CDR3: TGCAGTGCTAGTTGGGACAGGGGCACTGAAGCTTTCTTT. Protein sequence: CSASWDRGTEAFF. The rearrangement joins TRBV20-1 to TRBJ1-1; TRBD1 matches at 10 bases. This CDR3 is built from 13 residues. Germline-derived CDR1 and CDR2 are DFQATT and SNEGSKA (reference sequence). With 3 bases clipped from V and 4 bases from J, the junction kept 2 bases outside the gene matches.

The table lists this clonotype with a few counts. This sequence may be a read error, since a much larger clone differs from it by one base. The chain has TRBV5-1 and TRBJ2-7, with a tentative D call TRBD2 (6 bases). The CDR3 length is 15 residues. Germline CDR1 reads SGHRS; CDR2 reads YFSETQ. Trimming took 0 bases from V and 7 from J, leaving 17 bases between them. CDR3 sequence (DNA): TGCGCCAGCAGCTTGGCCCCGGGACTCCACAATGAGCAGTACTTC. Residues: CASSLAPGLHNEQYF.

Many counts were recorded for this clonotype. CDR3 sequence: CASSRGSNEQFF. For the CDR3, the DNA is TGTGCCAGCTCGCGCGGGAGCAATGAGCAGTTCTTC. The chain recombines TRBV18 with TRBJ2-1, with TRBD2 matching over 7 bases. The CDR3 length is 12 residues. CDR1 and CDR2 (germline): KGHSH, LQKENI. V lost 6 bases and J lost 6; bases outside the gene matches: 2.

This clonotype was found a few times. V and J are TRBV29-1 and TRBJ2-3; D unclear. The ends were cut back, 5 bases at V and 4 bases at J, with 10 bases in the middle. The CDR3 length is 12 residues. Germline assignment: CDR1 SQVTM and CDR2 ANQGSEA. CDR3 protein: CSVTRAPDTQYF. The DNA of the CDR3 is TGCAGCGTTACACGGGCGCCAGATACGCAGTATTTT.

The chain combines TRBV5-1 with TRBJ2-6, with D possibly being TRBD2 (5 bases). The CDR3 is 17 residues long. Germline V lookup: CDR1 SGHRS, CDR2 YFSETQ. Trimming shortened V by 0 bases and J by 0 bases, and 10 bases separated the two germline ends. The CDR3 sequence: CASSLANLASGANVLTF. The CDR3 region has the DNA TGCGCCAGCAGCTTGGCAAACCTAGCCTCTGGGGCCAACGTCCTGACTTTC.

The rearrangement uses TRBV20-1 and TRBJ2-1; TRBD2 aligns across 12 bases. The germline CDR1 and CDR2 sequences are DFQATT and SNEGSKA (reference sequence). J was trimmed by 3 bases and V by 6 bases; bases with no gene match: 3. The CDR3 is 14 amino acids. CDR3 residues: CSAQLAGGYNEQFF. The CDR3, as DNA: TGCAGTGCACAACTAGCGGGGGGCTACAATGAGCAGTTCTTC.

This chain uses TRBV5-1 with TRBJ1-2, with 7 bases matching TRBD1. Looked up from germline, CDR1 is SGHRS and CDR2 is YFSETQ. This CDR3 is built from 15 residues. Trimming at V came to 4 bases and at J to 8 bases, leaving 14 bases not matched to a gene. The CDR3 DNA reads as TGCGCCAGCAGCAACACCGACAGGGACTCAAGGGGCTACACCTTC. The encoded protein is CASSNTDRDSRGYTF.

This chain connects TRBV5-5 to TRBJ1-5, with 9 bases identical to TRBD1. The germline V gene has CDR1 SGHKS and CDR2 YYEKEE (reference sequence). CDR3 length: 15 amino acids. Losses at the gene ends were 2 bases for V and 7 bases for J; bases not matched to a gene: 7. The CDR3 loop reads CASSFHRGLGQPQHF. The CDR3 DNA sequence: TGTGCCAGCAGCTTTCACAGGGGGCTGGGACAGCCCCAGCATTTT.

This clonotype was detected a few times. This sequence joins TRBV20-1 and TRBJ2-7, with D hard to call. Trimming took off 3 bases at V and 4 bases at J, with 19 bases between the two ends. The V gene's germline CDR1 is DFQATT and CDR2 SNEGSKA (reference sequence). The CDR3 runs 15 residues. The CDR3, as DNA: TGCAGTGCTAGGTCCCGGTTCAAGGGTAGGTACGAGCAGTACTTC. This translates into CSARSRFKGRYEQYF.

The chain is built from TRBV29-1 and TRBJ2-7; perhaps D is TRBD1 or TRBD2 (6 bases each). The end of the DNA aligns better with TRBJ2-5, so the J call may be wrong. The V gene's germline CDR1 is SQVTM and CDR2 ANQGSEA. CDR3 length: 14 amino acids. For the CDR3, the DNA is TGCAGCGTTGAAGGGGGGGCGCAGGAGAAGACCCAGTACTTC. It codes for CSVEGGAQEKTQYF.

The chain employs TRBV10-3 and TRBJ2-5; D is possibly TRBD1 or TRBD2 (5 bases each). Germline V CDR1 and CDR2: ENHRY, SYGVKD. CDR3 length: 14 residues. Trimming took 3 bases from V and 4 from J, leaving 12 bases between them. The CDR3 spells CAISDVRAGETQYF. The CDR3 DNA follows: TGTGCCATCAGTGACGTCAGGGCGGGAGAGACCCAGTACTTC.

This chain connects TRBV12-3 or TRBV12-4 to TRBJ1-1; a possible D gene is TRBD1 (5 bases). The CDR3 sequence is 14 residues long. Trimming pared 6 bases from V and 4 bases from J, leaving 15 bases between. CDR3 region: CASSPRLGVTEAFF. Written as DNA, the CDR3 is TGTGCCAGCAGCCCACGCTTGGGGGTCACTGAAGCTTTCTTT.

The chain couples TRBV9 to TRBJ1-5; a weak D match, TRBD1 (5 bases). Trimming removed 0 bases at V and 8 bases at J, with 12 bases between. The CDR3 extends over 14 amino acids. Germline values: CDR1 SGDLS, CDR2 YYNGEE. The CDR3 reads CASSVGRGREPQHF. The DNA of the CDR3 is TGTGCCAGCAGCGTAGGTAGGGGCAGGGAGCCCCAGCATTTT.

V gene TRBV15 combines with J gene TRBJ1-5; no reliable D call. V dropped 0 bases and J dropped 7 bases, with 7 bases sitting between them. Germline V gives CDR1 LNHNV, CDR2 YYDKDF (reference sequence). The CDR3 contains 13 residues. In DNA form, the CDR3 reads TGTGCCACCAGCAGAGATCCGATCCAGCCCCAGCATTTT. This gives the protein CATSRDPIQPQHF.

The chain recombines TRBV12-3 or TRBV12-4 with TRBJ2-7, with 10 positions matching TRBD1. V lost 4 bases, J lost 4 bases, and 7 bases stayed unmatched. This CDR3 is 15 amino acids long. The chain's CDR3 is CASSSETGGKYEQYF. Here the CDR3 DNA reads TGTGCCAGCAGTTCAGAGACAGGGGGCAAATACGAGCAGTACTTC.

The chain carries TRBV27 and TRBJ2-3; 8 nucleotides agree with TRBD2. The CDR3 loop spans 15 amino acids. V lost 6 bases and J lost 4; bases outside the gene matches: 9. Germline CDR1 and CDR2: MNHEY and SMNVEV (reference sequence). CDR3 residues: CASRAAGVFPDTQYF. The CDR3 DNA reads TGTGCCAGCAGGGCAGCGGGGGTATTCCCAGATACGCAGTATTTT.

The chain couples TRBV4-1 to TRBJ2-1, with D possibly matching TRBD1 (6 bases). V shed 0 bases and J shed 7 bases, with 19 bases lying between them. This CDR3 has 17 residues. The V gene's germline CDR1 is MGHRA and CDR2 YSYEKL. Here the CDR3 DNA reads TGCGCCAGCAGCCAAGACCACAGGGTGTGGTTAGAGAATGAGCAGTTCTTC. Residues: CASSQDHRVWLENEQFF.